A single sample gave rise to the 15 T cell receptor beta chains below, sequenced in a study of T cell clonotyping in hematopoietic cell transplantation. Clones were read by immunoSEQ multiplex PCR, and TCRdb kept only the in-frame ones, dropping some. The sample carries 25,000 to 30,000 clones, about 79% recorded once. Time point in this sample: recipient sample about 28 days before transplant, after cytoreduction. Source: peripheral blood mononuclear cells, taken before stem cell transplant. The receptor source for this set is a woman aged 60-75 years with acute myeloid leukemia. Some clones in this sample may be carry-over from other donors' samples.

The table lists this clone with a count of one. The CDR3 loop is CASSTPNSAGELFF. The DNA for the CDR3 is TGTGCCAGCAGTACACCCAACAGCGCCGGGGAGCTGTTTTTT. The chain combines TRBV27 with TRBJ2-2; D remains unclear. The CDR3 contains 14 residues. V was cut by 5 bases and J by 6 bases, with 13 bases left in between. The germline V gene encodes CDR1 MNHEY and CDR2 SMNVEV (reference sequence).

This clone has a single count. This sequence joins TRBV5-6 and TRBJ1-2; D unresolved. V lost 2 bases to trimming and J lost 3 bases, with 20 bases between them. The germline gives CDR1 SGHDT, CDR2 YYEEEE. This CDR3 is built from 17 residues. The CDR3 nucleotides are TGTGCCAGCAGCTTCTTTTTTGTAAGCTCTTATGACTATGGCTACACCTTC. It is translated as CASSFFFVSSYDYGYTF.

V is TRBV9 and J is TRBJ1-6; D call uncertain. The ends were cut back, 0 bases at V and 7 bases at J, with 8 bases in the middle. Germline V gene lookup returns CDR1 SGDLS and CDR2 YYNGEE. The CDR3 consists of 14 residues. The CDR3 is CASSVAGGNSPLHF. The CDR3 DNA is TGTGCCAGCAGCGTAGCGGGAGGCAATTCACCCCTCCACTTT.

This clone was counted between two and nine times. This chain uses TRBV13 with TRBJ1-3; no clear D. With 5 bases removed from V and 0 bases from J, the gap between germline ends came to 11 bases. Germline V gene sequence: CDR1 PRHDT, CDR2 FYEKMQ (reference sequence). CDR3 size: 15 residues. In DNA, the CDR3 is TGTGCCAGCAGCCCAGGACTGAGCTCTGGAAACACCATATATTTT. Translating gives CASSPGLSSGNTIYF.

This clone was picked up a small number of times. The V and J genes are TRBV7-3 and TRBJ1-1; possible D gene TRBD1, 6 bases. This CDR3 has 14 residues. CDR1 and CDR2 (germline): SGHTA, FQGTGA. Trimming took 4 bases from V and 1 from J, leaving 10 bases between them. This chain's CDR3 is CASSSGTPNTEAFF. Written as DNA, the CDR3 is TGTGCCAGCAGCTCAGGGACACCGAACACTGAAGCTTTCTTT.

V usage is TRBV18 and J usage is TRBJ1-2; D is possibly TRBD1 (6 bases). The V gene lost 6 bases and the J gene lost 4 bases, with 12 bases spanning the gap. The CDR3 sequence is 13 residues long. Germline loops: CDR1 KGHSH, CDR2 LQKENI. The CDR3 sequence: CASSGGPTYGYTF. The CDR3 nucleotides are TGTGCCAGCTCTGGGGGCCCAACCTATGGCTACACCTTC.

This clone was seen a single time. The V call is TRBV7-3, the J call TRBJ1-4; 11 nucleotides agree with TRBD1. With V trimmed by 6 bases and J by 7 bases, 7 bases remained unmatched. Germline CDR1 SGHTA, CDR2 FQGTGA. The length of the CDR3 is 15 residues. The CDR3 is CASSPGQGAGEKLFF. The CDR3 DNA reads TGTGCCAGCAGTCCCGGACAGGGGGCGGGTGAAAAACTGTTTTTT. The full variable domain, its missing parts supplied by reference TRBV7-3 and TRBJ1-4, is GAGVSQTPSNKVTEKGKYVELRCDPISGHTALYWYRQSLGQGPEFLIYFQGTGAADDSGLPNDRFFAVRPEGSVSTLKIQRTERGDSAVYLCASSPGQGAGEKLFFGSGTQLSVL.

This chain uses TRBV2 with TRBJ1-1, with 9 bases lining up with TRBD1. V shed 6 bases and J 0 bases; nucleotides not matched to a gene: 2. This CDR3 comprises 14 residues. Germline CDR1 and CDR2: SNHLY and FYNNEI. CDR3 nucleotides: TGTGCCAGCAGAGGACAGGGGCTGAACACTGAAGCTTTCTTT. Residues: CASRGQGLNTEAFF.

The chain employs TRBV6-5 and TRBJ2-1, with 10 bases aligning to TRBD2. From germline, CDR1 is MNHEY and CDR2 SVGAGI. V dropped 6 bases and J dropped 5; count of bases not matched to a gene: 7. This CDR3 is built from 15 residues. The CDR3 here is CASRLSGRADNEQFF. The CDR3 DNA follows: TGTGCCAGCAGACTAAGCGGGAGGGCGGACAATGAGCAGTTCTTC.

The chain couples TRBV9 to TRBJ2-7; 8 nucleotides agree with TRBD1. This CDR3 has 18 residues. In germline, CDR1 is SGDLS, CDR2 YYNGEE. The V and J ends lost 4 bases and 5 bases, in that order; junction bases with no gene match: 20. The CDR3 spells CASSSPPQGGQGLDEQYF. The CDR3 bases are TGTGCCAGCAGCTCTCCTCCCCAGGGTGGACAGGGATTGGACGAGCAGTACTTC.

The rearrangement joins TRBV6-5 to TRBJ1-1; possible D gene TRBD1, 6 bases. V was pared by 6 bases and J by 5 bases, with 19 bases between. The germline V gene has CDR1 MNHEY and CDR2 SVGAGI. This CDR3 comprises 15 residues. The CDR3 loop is CASSMITGLGTEAFF. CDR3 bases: TGTGCCAGCAGCATGATAACAGGGTTGGGGACTGAAGCTTTCTTT.

CDR3 sequence (DNA): TGTGCCAGCAGCCTCATAGCGGGGGGTGGCATTCAGTACTTC. Its protein product is CASSLIAGGGIQYF. The rearrangement uses TRBV11-2 and TRBJ2-4; 10 bases fit TRBD2. This CDR3 has 14 residues. Germline V CDR1 and CDR2: SGHAT, FQNNGV. V dropped 5 bases and J dropped 9; count of bases not matched to a gene: 7.

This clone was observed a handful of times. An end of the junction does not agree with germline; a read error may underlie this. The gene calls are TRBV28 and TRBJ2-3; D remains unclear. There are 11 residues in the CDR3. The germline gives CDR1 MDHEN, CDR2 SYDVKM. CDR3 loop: CASSAPPLHVF. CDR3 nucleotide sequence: TGTGCCAGCAGTGCGCCCCCGTTGCATGTTTTT. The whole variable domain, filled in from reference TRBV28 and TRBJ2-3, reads DVKVTQSSRYLVKRTGEKVFLECVQDMDHENMFWYRQDPGLGLRLIYFSYDVKMKEKGDIPEGYSVSREKKERFSLILESASTNQTSMYLCASSAPPLHVFGPGTRLTVL.

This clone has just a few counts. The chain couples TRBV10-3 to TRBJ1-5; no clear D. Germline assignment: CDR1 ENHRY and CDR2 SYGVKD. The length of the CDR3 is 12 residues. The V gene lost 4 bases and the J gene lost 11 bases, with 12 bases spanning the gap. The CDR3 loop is CAISAKGVSQHF. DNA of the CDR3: TGTGCCATCAGTGCGAAGGGTGTGTCCCAGCATTTT.

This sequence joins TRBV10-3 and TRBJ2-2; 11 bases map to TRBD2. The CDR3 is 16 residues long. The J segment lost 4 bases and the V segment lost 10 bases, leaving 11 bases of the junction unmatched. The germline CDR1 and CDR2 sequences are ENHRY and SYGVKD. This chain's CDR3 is CATGSSGGAFTGELFF. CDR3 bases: TGTGCCACCGGAAGTAGCGGGGGGGCTTTCACCGGGGAGCTGTTTTTT.